The 27 T cell receptor beta chains below all came from one sample that was sequenced in a study of cytomegalovirus exposure and HLA in healthy donors. The PCR contained 60 Vbeta and 13 Jbeta primers. Assay used: immunoSEQ multiplex PCR; TCRdb lists only in-frame clones, some missing. The sample has hundreds of thousands of clones; 77% are singletons. Sequenced sample: PBMCs. The receptors were sampled from a woman in her fifties or sixties in good health and CMV-seropositive.

CDR3 amino acids: CASSLAGGRDEQYF. CDR3 coding DNA: TGCGCCAGCAGCTTGGCCGGGGGACGTGACGAGCAGTACTTC. The V call is TRBV5-1, the J call TRBJ2-7; the D gene is possibly TRBD2 (6 bases). The CDR3 length is 14 residues. V lost 0 bases and J lost 5, with 12 bases in between. The V gene's germline CDR1 is SGHRS and CDR2 YFSETQ.

The genes are TRBV4-3 and TRBJ1-1; the D is unclear. The length of the CDR3 is 14 residues. V lost 4 bases and J lost 7, with 16 bases in between. CDR1 is LGHNA, CDR2 YSLEER, per germline. The CDR3 sequence: CASSRALDGLEAFF. DNA of the CDR3: TGCGCCAGCAGCCGAGCTCTTGACGGACTTGAAGCTTTCTTT.

The chain recombines TRBV6-5 with TRBJ1-1; tentatively, D is TRBD1 (6 bases). CDR3 length equals 14 residues. V was cut by 5 bases and J by 2 bases, with 12 bases left in between. Germline values: CDR1 MNHEY, CDR2 SVGAGI. The CDR3 DNA reads as TGTGCCAGCAGTCAGGACAGCCGTAACACTGAAGCTTTCTTT. Protein sequence: CASSQDSRNTEAFF.

The chain recombines TRBV19 with TRBJ1-1; no firm D call. CDR1 and CDR2 from the germline V gene are LNHDA and SQIVND (reference sequence). CDR3 length equals 12 residues. Deletions cut 6 bases from V and 1 base from J, with 6 bases between. CDR3 protein: CASRRQNTEAFF. The CDR3 nucleotides are TGTGCCAGTAGGAGACAGAACACTGAAGCTTTCTTT.

The chain recombines TRBV19 with TRBJ2-2; D is unresolved. Looked up from germline, CDR1 is LNHDA and CDR2 is SQIVND (reference sequence). V lost 0 bases and J 6 bases, leaving 8 bases between the germline ends. The CDR3 consists of 14 residues. The CDR3 sequence is CASSIDLEAGELFF. CDR3 nucleotide sequence: TGTGCCAGTAGTATAGACCTAGAGGCCGGGGAGCTGTTTTTT.

The genes are TRBV7-6 and TRBJ2-1, with 11 nucleotides matching TRBD2. This CDR3 region has 15 residues. V trimming: 1 base; J trimming: 10 bases; junction bases outside the gene matches: 6. Germline values: CDR1 SGHVS, CDR2 FNYEAQ. CDR3 bases: TGTGCCAGCAGCTTAGGTAGCGGGGGGGCATGGGAGCAGTTCTTC. It yields the protein CASSLGSGGAWEQFF. The whole variable domain, filled in from reference TRBV7-6 and TRBJ2-1, reads GAGVSQSPRYKVTKRGQDVALRCDPISGHVSLYWYRQALGQGPEFLTYFNYEAQQDKSGLPNDRFSAERPEGSISTLTIQRTEQRDSAMYRCASSLGSGGAWEQFFGPGTRLTVL.

The V gene is TRBV6-5, the J gene TRBJ1-6; D uncertain. The CDR3 contains 16 residues. CDR1 MNHEY and CDR2 SVGAGI come from the germline V gene. The germline V and J ends were trimmed by 0 bases and 3 bases, with 9 bases remaining between them. CDR3 nucleotides: TGTGCCAGCAGTTACTCCTATACGGTCTATAATTCACCCCTCCACTTT. Translation: CASSYSYTVYNSPLHF.

The V and J genes are TRBV28 and TRBJ2-1, with D perhaps matching TRBD1 (5 bases). CDR1 MDHEN and CDR2 SYDVKM come from the germline V gene. The CDR3 extends over 13 amino acids. Trimming removed 6 bases from V and 7 bases from J, with 13 bases in between. CDR3 sequence (DNA): TGTGCCAGCAGACCGACAGTCGGGAATGAGCAGTTCTTC. It translates to CASRPTVGNEQFF. Filled out from reference TRBV28 and TRBJ2-1, the complete variable domain reads DVKVTQSSRYLVKRTGEKVFLECVQDMDHENMFWYRQDPGLGLRLIYFSYDVKMKEKGDIPEGYSVSREKKERFSLILESASTNQTSMYLCASRPTVGNEQFFGPGTRLTVL.

The rearrangement joins TRBV11-1 to TRBJ1-6, with TRBD1 identical over 10 bases. After removal of 5 bases from V and 7 bases from J, the junction contained 8 bases not matched to a gene. Germline V CDR1 and CDR2: SGHAT, FQDESV (reference sequence). The CDR3 covers 16 residues. The CDR3 here is CASSPVTGGRNSPLHF. Written as DNA, the CDR3 is TGTGCCAGCAGCCCCGTGACAGGGGGCCGGAATTCACCCCTCCACTTT.

The chain joins TRBV6-5 to TRBJ2-5; a possible D gene is TRBD2 (7 bases). CDR1 and CDR2 from the germline V gene are MNHEY and SVGAGI. The CDR3 consists of 15 residues. Trimming removed 2 bases from V and 2 bases from J, with 12 bases in between. CDR3: CASSYGGAGQETQYF. In DNA form, the CDR3 reads TGTGCCAGCAGTTACGGGGGGGCCGGGCAAGAGACCCAGTACTTC.

V is TRBV19 and J is TRBJ2-6; 7 bases agree with TRBD1. The CDR3 is 17 amino acids. V lost 4 bases, J lost 4 bases, and 10 bases stayed unmatched. Germline V gene sequence: CDR1 LNHDA, CDR2 SQIVND (reference sequence). The CDR3 DNA sequence: TGTGCCAGTAGTAGTCAGACAGGGATATCCGGGGCCAACGTCCTGACTTTC. Its translation: CASSSQTGISGANVLTF.

A single count supports this clone. The CDR3 bases are TGCGCCAGCACCAGGGACGGTCGCCTCAGGAGGGACGGTGAGCAGTTCTTC. Its translation: CASTRDGRLRRDGEQFF. The gene calls are TRBV5-1 and TRBJ2-1; D perhaps matches TRBD2 (6 bases). CDR3 size: 17 residues. Germline V gives CDR1 SGHRS, CDR2 YFSETQ. Trimming removed 6 bases from V and 9 bases from J, with 28 bases in between.

This clone was counted a single time. The chain carries TRBV7-2 and TRBJ2-7; 9 nucleotides agree with TRBD1. The germline CDR1 and CDR2 sequences are SGHTA and FQGNSA. Losses at the gene ends were 6 bases for V and 4 bases for J; bases not matched to a gene: 10. The CDR3 sequence is 15 residues long. For the CDR3, the DNA is TGTGCCAGCAGGGTAACAGGGGGCAACGATTACGAGCAGTACTTC. Its protein product is CASRVTGGNDYEQYF.

The rearrangement links TRBV11-2 to TRBJ2-6, with 8 bases that match TRBD1. V shed 5 bases and J 1 base; nucleotides not matched to a gene: 4. The length of the CDR3 is 16 residues. Germline CDR1 and CDR2: SGHAT and FQNNGV. Written as DNA, the CDR3 is TGTGCCAGCAGCCGGCGGACAGGGTCTGGGGCCAACGTCCTGACTTTC. The encoded protein is CASSRRTGSGANVLTF.

The chain is built from TRBV14 and TRBJ2-7; D is perhaps TRBD2 (7 bases). The germline CDR1 and CDR2 sequences are SGHDN and FVKESK. The CDR3 contains 14 residues. The V end was cut by 5 bases, the J end by 6 bases, with 17 bases between. DNA of the CDR3: TGTGCCAGCAGCAGGGGGTCGCGGGAGAGCGAGCAGTACTTC. It translates to CASSRGSRESEQYF.

The genes are TRBV4-2 and TRBJ1-2; no clear D. Germline CDR1 LGHNA, CDR2 YNFKEQ. V gave up 0 bases and J gave up 2 bases, with 13 bases separating them. This CDR3 region has 16 residues. CDR3 loop: CASSQDLISQNYGYTF. The DNA of the CDR3 is TGTGCCAGCAGCCAAGATCTTATTAGCCAGAACTATGGCTACACCTTC.

J is TRBJ2-1 and V is TRBV14; 14 bases align to TRBD2. This CDR3 is 15 amino acids long. The V gene end was trimmed by 7 bases and the J gene end by 9 bases; junction bases not matched to a gene: 8. The germline CDR1 and CDR2 sequences are SGHDN and FVKESK. CDR3 loop: CASTPGTSGRSEQFF. The CDR3 DNA reads TGTGCCAGCACCCCCGGGACTAGCGGGAGATCTGAGCAGTTCTTC.

J is TRBJ2-3 and V is TRBV7-9; D is ambiguous. The length of the CDR3 is 11 residues. V was trimmed by 5 bases and J by 6 bases, leaving 6 bases between them. From germline, CDR1 is SEHNR and CDR2 FQNEAQ (reference sequence). The CDR3 DNA is TGTGCCAGCAGCGCCCAGGATACGCAGTATTTT. Translating it yields CASSAQDTQYF.

The chain couples TRBV7-6 to TRBJ2-3; TRBD2 might be the D (5 bases). The CDR3 covers 14 residues. Trimming shortened V by 3 bases and J by 0 bases, and 7 bases separated the two germline ends. Germline CDR1 is SGHVS and CDR2 is FNYEAQ. The DNA of the CDR3 is TGTGCCAGCAGCTTTTGGACTAGCACAGATACGCAGTATTTT. Translated: CASSFWTSTDTQYF.

The chain links TRBV2 to TRBJ2-1; tentatively, D is TRBD1 (5 bases). V was cut by 9 bases and J by 0 bases, with 12 bases left in between. Germline loops: CDR1 SNHLY, CDR2 FYNNEI. CDR3 length: 14 amino acids. The CDR3 spells CASSGMSSYNEQFF. CDR3 coding DNA: TGTGCCAGTTCAGGGATGAGCTCCTACAATGAGCAGTTCTTC. Drawing the rest from reference TRBV2 and TRBJ2-1, the complete variable domain is EPEVTQTPSHQVTQMGQEVILRCVPISNHLYFYWYRQILGQKVEFLVSFYNNEISEKSEIFDDQFSVERPDGSNFTLKIRSTKLEDSAMYFCASSGMSSYNEQFFGPGTRLTVL.

V usage is TRBV5-4 and J usage is TRBJ2-3; D uncertain. Germline V gene lookup returns CDR1 SGHNT and CDR2 YYREEE (reference sequence). The V gene lost 9 bases and the J gene lost 4 bases, with 15 bases spanning the gap. The CDR3 is made up of 13 amino acids. In DNA, the CDR3 is TGTGCCACCTCGCCGGGTGGCCCAGATACGCAGTATTTT. This gives the protein CATSPGGPDTQYF.

The rearrangement joins TRBV4-1 to TRBJ2-7; 8 bases are a match to TRBD1. The CDR3 contains 15 residues. The V gene end was trimmed by 3 bases and the J gene end by 2 bases; junction bases not matched to a gene: 6. Germline V CDR1 and CDR2: MGHRA, YSYEKL. CDR3: CASSQRGDRPYEQYF. CDR3 DNA sequence: TGCGCCAGCAGCCAGAGGGGGGACAGGCCCTACGAGCAGTACTTC.

V is TRBV4-1 and J is TRBJ2-7; the D gene is possibly TRBD1 (5 bases). This CDR3 comprises 15 residues. The V gene's germline CDR1 is MGHRA and CDR2 YSYEKL. V lost 0 bases and J lost 3, with 12 bases in between. CDR3: CASSQDPAGLYEQYF. The CDR3 nucleotides are TGCGCCAGCAGCCAAGACCCCGCAGGGCTCTACGAGCAGTACTTC.

The V call is TRBV30, the J call TRBJ1-4; a weak D match, TRBD1 (5 bases). The CDR3 runs to 15 residues. The V end lost 0 bases, the J end lost 3 bases, and 11 bases lay between the germline ends. CDR1 GTSNPN and CDR2 SVGIG come from the germline V gene (reference sequence). The DNA for the CDR3 is TGTGCCTGGAGTGTTATATGGGGCTCTAATGAAAAACTGTTTTTT. This sequence encodes CAWSVIWGSNEKLFF.

The CDR3 DNA sequence: TGTGCCTGGAGTCCCTTCCACGAGCAGTACTTC. Protein sequence: CAWSPFHEQYF. V is TRBV30 and J is TRBJ2-7; no reliable D call. Germline CDR1 is GTSNPN and CDR2 is SVGIG (reference sequence). Deletions cut 2 bases from V and 5 bases from J, with 7 bases between. CDR3 length: 11 residues.

This chain links TRBV6-1 with TRBJ1-5; 7 bases match TRBD1. The CDR3 has 14 residues. Germline CDR1 and CDR2: MNHNS and SASEGT. Unmatched junction bases numbered 4, after V lost 3 bases and J lost 5 bases. The CDR3 loop reads CASSDRGNDQPQHF. The DNA of the CDR3 is TGTGCCAGCAGTGACAGGGGGAACGATCAGCCCCAGCATTTT.

This sequence joins TRBV5-1 and TRBJ1-2; D not resolved. The germline V gene encodes CDR1 SGHRS and CDR2 YFSETQ. V lost 4 bases to trimming and J lost 4 bases, with 8 bases between them. CDR3 length: 12 amino acids. The CDR3 coding sequence is TGCGCCAGCAGCGTTAACAGCTATGGCTACACCTTC. Its protein product is CASSVNSYGYTF.